The 10 T cell receptor beta chains reported below all come from one sample, sequenced in a study of blood T cell repertoires in COVID-19. Using immunoSEQ multiplex PCR, the repertoire was profiled, and TCRdb retains in-frame clones only, with some absent. The sample has about 390,000 clones, about 83% seen once. The sample consisted of PBMCs or T cells enriched from blood (not recorded which). Receptor source: a woman in her forties or fifties who had recovered from COVID-19.

The chain combines TRBV30 with TRBJ2-5; tentative D call: TRBD2 (7 bases). This CDR3 spans 19 amino acids. CDR1 GTSNPN and CDR2 SVGIG come from the germline V gene (reference sequence). V was pared by 0 bases and J by 4 bases, with 27 bases between. CDR3 nucleotides: TGTGCCTGGAGTGTACCTGGGCTTGTGGGGGGGCGGAGGAGAGAGACCCAGTACTTC. Protein product: CAWSVPGLVGGRRRETQYF. The complete variable domain, with remaining parts taken from reference TRBV30 and TRBJ2-5, reads SQTIHQWPATLVQPVGSPLSLECTVEGTSNPNLYWYRQAAGRGLQLLFYSVGIGQISSEVPQNLSASRPQDRQFILSSKKLLLSDSGFYLCAWSVPGLVGGRRRETQYFGPGTRLLVL.

This chain links TRBV27 with TRBJ2-7; D uncertain. CDR3 length equals 14 residues. Deletions cut 5 bases from V and 2 bases from J, with 13 bases between. CDR1 is MNHEY, CDR2 SMNVEV, per germline (reference sequence). CDR3 coding DNA: TGTGCCAGCAGTCCGGTGACACCTCCCTACGAGCAGTACTTC. Protein: CASSPVTPPYEQYF.

Notes on this clone: Germline and junction disagree at one end, which may indicate a read error. The rearrangement joins TRBV7-7 to TRBJ2-3; 8 bases line up with TRBD1. This CDR3 is 15 amino acids long. Germline CDR1 and CDR2: SSHAT and FNYEAQ (reference sequence). The CDR3 reads CASSPTGVGTDTQYF. The CDR3 DNA reads as TGTGCTAGCAGCCCGACAGGGGTGGGTACAGATACGCAGTATTTT. Full variable domain (remainder filled in from reference TRBV7-7 and TRBJ2-3): GAGVSQSPRYKVTKRGQDVTLRCDPISSHATLYWYQQALGQGPEFLTYFNYEAQPDKSGLPSDRFSAERPEGSISTLTIQRTEQRDSAMYRCASSPTGVGTDTQYFGPGTRLTVL.

The chain joins TRBV9 to TRBJ2-7; 14 bases map to TRBD2. The ends lost 0 bases at V and 7 bases at J; junction bases unmatched: 3. The V gene's germline CDR1 is SGDLS and CDR2 YYNGEE. The CDR3 covers 15 residues. CDR3 nucleotides: TGTGCCAGCAGCGTAGTCGGGACTAGCGGGGGAGAGCAGTACTTC. It translates to CASSVVGTSGGEQYF.

The rearrangement joins TRBV6-5 to TRBJ1-1; weak D call: TRBD1 (5 bases). V was pared by 5 bases and J by 3 bases, with 16 bases between. Germline CDR1 is MNHEY and CDR2 is SVGAGI. The length of the CDR3 is 15 residues. CDR3 sequence (DNA): TGTGCCAGCAGTCCCCTCTGGGCAGGGCACACTGAAGCTTTCTTT. Encoded protein: CASSPLWAGHTEAFF.

This chain joins TRBV5-6 and TRBJ1-5; 9 bases line up with TRBD1. This CDR3 region has 15 residues. Trimming cost V 0 bases and J 7 bases; bases outside gene matches: 5. Germline loops: CDR1 SGHDT, CDR2 YYEEEE. In DNA, the CDR3 is TGTGCCAGCAGCTTGGGACAGGGGGTCGGACAGCCCCAGCATTTT. The encoded protein is CASSLGQGVGQPQHF. The full variable domain, in which reference TRBV5-6 and TRBJ1-5 provide the parts outside the CDR3, is DAGVTQSPTHLIKTRGQQVTLRCSPKSGHDTVSWYQQALGQGPQFIFQYYEEEERQRGNFPDRFSGHQFPNYSSELNVNALLLGDSALYLCASSLGQGVGQPQHFGDGTRLSIL.

The chain joins TRBV12-3 or TRBV12-4 to TRBJ1-1; D gene ambiguous. This CDR3 spans 11 amino acids. The V end was cut by 5 bases, the J end by 7 bases, with 8 bases between. In nucleotides, the CDR3 is TGTGCCAGCAGTACGGGTTTTGAAGCTTTCTTT. Translation gives CASSTGFEAFF.

The chain links TRBV27 to TRBJ1-4; 9 bases match TRBD1. V trimming: 6 bases; J trimming: 3 bases; junction bases outside the gene matches: 14. This CDR3 comprises 18 residues. The germline V gene has CDR1 MNHEY and CDR2 SMNVEV (reference sequence). CDR3 sequence: CASRTQTGGGGANEKLFF. The CDR3 nucleotides are TGTGCCAGCAGAACACAGACAGGGGGAGGGGGAGCTAATGAAAAACTGTTTTTT.

V usage is TRBV25-1 and J usage is TRBJ2-7, with D maybe TRBD2 (5 bases). Germline CDR1 is MGHDK and CDR2 is SYGVNS. CDR3 length: 15 residues. V was shortened by 4 bases and J by 1 base, with 14 bases between the two germline ends. Here the CDR3 reads CASSAPRTGSYEQYF. The CDR3 coding sequence is TGTGCCAGCAGTGCACCTAGGACGGGATCCTACGAGCAGTACTTC.

This chain uses TRBV2 with TRBJ1-3, with D unresolved. The CDR3 loop spans 14 amino acids. Germline V gives CDR1 SNHLY, CDR2 FYNNEI. Trimming left V 8 bases short and J 8 bases short, with 19 bases between. The CDR3 protein is CASARRRSSDTIYF. CDR3 sequence (DNA): TGTGCCAGCGCAAGGAGGCGCAGTTCGGACACCATATATTTT. Drawing the rest from reference TRBV2 and TRBJ1-3, the complete variable domain is EPEVTQTPSHQVTQMGQEVILRCVPISNHLYFYWYRQILGQKVEFLVSFYNNEISEKSEIFDDQFSVERPDGSNFTLKIRSTKLEDSAMYFCASARRRSSDTIYFGEGSWLTVV.